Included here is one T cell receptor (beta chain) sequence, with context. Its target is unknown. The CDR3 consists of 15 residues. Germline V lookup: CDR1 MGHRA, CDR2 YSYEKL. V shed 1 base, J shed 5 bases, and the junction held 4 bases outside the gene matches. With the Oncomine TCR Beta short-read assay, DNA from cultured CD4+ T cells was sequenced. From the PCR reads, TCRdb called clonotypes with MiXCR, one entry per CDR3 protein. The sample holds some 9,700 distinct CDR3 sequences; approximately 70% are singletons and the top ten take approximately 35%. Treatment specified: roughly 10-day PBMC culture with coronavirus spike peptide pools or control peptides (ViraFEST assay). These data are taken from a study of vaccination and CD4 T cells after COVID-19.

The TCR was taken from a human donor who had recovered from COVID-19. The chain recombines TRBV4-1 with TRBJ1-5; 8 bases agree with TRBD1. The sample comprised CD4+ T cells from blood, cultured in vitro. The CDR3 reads CASSQGEQGDQPQHF. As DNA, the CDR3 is TGCGCCAGCAGCCAAGGCGAACAGGGGGATCAGCCCCAGCATTTT.